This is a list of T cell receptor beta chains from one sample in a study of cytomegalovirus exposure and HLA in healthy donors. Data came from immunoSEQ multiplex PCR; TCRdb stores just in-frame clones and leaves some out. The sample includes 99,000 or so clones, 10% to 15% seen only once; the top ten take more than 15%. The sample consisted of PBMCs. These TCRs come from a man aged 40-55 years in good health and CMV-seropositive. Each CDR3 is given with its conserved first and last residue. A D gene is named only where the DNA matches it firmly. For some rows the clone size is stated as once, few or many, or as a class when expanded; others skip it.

CDR3: CAVPLGTGAEKLFF
DNA: TGTGCCGTACCTCTGGGGACAGGGGCTGAAAAACTGTTTTTT
V: TRBV30
size: few
J: TRBJ1-4
D: TRBD1

CDR3: CASSPKSLAIDEQFF
DNA: TGTGCCAGCTCACCAAAAAGTCTAGCAATCGATGAGCAGTTCTTC
V: TRBV18
size: .
J: TRBJ2-1
D: .

CDR3: CAIRRDYLYEQYF
DNA: TGTGCCATCAGAAGGGACTATCTCTACGAGCAGTACTTC
V: TRBV10-3
size: .
J: TRBJ2-7
D: TRBD2

CDR3: CASSLEGGRYNEQFF
DNA: TGTGCCAGCAGCTTAGAGGGAGGGAGGTACAATGAGCAGTTCTTC
V: TRBV7-8
size: .
J: TRBJ2-1
D: TRBD2

CDR3: CASSFHDYSGANVLTF
DNA: TGTGCCAGTAGTTTCCACGACTACTCTGGGGCCAACGTCCTGACTTTC
V: TRBV19
size: few
J: TRBJ2-6
D: .

CDR3: CASSGQGNTEAFF
DNA: TGTGCCAGCAGTGGACAGGGGAACACTGAAGCTTTCTTT
V: TRBV2
size: few
J: TRBJ1-1
D: TRBD1

CDR3: CASSIKGLAGAGSTGELFF
DNA: TGTGCCAGCAGCATCAAAGGACTAGCGGGAGCGGGTTCCACCGGGGAGCTGTTTTTT
V: TRBV5-5
size: few
J: TRBJ2-2
D: TRBD2

CDR3: CASSPLGRGTQYF
DNA: TGTGCTAGCAGCCCCCTCGGGAGGGGGACCCAGTACTTC
V: TRBV7-7
size: few
J: TRBJ2-5
D: TRBD2

CDR3: CASSADRAYQPQHF
DNA: TGTGCCAGCAGCGCGGACAGGGCGTATCAGCCCCAGCATTTT
V: TRBV7-9
size: few
J: TRBJ1-5
D: TRBD1

CDR3: CASSSDYTSTDTQYF
DNA: TGTGCCAGCAGTTCGGACTACACTAGCACAGATACGCAGTATTTT
V: TRBV27
size: .
J: TRBJ2-3
D: .

CDR3: CASSLGGHEQFF
DNA: TGTGCCAGCAGCTTAGGGGGCCATGAGCAGTTCTTC
V: TRBV7-9
size: .
J: TRBJ2-1
D: .

CDR3: CAISNLAGETYEQYF
DNA: TGTGCCATCAGTAACCTAGCGGGAGAGACCTACGAGCAGTACTTC
V: TRBV10-3
size: .
J: TRBJ2-7
D: TRBD2

CDR3: CATKTGFGNEKLFF
DNA: TGTGCCACCAAAACAGGGTTCGGAAATGAAAAACTGTTTTTT
V: TRBV6-5
size: few
J: TRBJ1-4
D: .

CDR3: CASSFSAIETQYF
DNA: TGCGCCAGCAGCTTCTCAGCGATTGAGACCCAGTACTTC
V: TRBV5-1
size: few
J: TRBJ2-5
D: .

CDR3: CSGGKLWPPGANFLTF
DNA: TGCAGCGGTGGTAAGTTGTGGCCACCTGGGGCCAACTTCCTGACTTTC
V: TRBV29-1
size: .
J: TRBJ2-6
D: .